Listed below are T cell receptor beta chains from one sample, sequenced in a study of T-cell reconstitution after alpha-beta-depleted transplantation in children. TCRdb itself ran the PCR reads through MiXCR, one entry per CDR3 protein. The sample carries 500,000 to 600,000 distinct CDR3 sequences, roughly 33% recorded once. The sample in question was PBMCs from the stem cell graft donor, obtained from the stem cell graft. These receptors were collected from a human donor who donated a stem cell graft to a child with aplastic anemia. Both conserved end residues are part of each CDR3. Size is stated for part of the rows, as once, few or many counts, or as a class when the clone is expanded.

>TRBV18|NA|TRBJ1-1
CASSPLLESGEAFF
>TRBV7-2|NA|TRBJ2-7
CASSLGWGPSSYEQYF
>TRBV9|NA|TRBJ2-1
CASSVEGTGGREQFF
>TRBV7-8|few|TRBJ2-2
CASSPFWTSGNRNTGELFF
>TRBV27|NA|TRBJ2-2
CASSFTVNTGELFF
>TRBV25-1|NA|TRBJ2-3
CASTPTSGTDTQYF
>TRBV6-5|NA|TRBJ2-1
CASSYGTSGRALHNEQFF
>TRBV7-2|few|TRBJ2-5
CASSSGLAGGLRETQYF
>TRBV12-3/TRBV12-4|NA|TRBJ2-4
CASSLTGVNIQYF
>TRBV30|NA|TRBJ1-5
CAWRGGGQPQHF
>TRBV12-3/TRBV12-4|NA|TRBJ2-2
CASSGMGSGSIGELFF